The rows below give T cell receptor beta chains drawn from one sample of a study of T cells in Graves' hyperthyroidism and ophthalmopathy. TCRdb re-analysed the multiplex PCR reads in MiXCR, keeping a single row per CDR3 protein. The data show hundreds of thousands of distinct CDR3 sequences, approximately 14% seen once. Sequenced sample: blood. The receptors here all came from a middle-aged woman with Graves' hyperthyroidism. Both conserved end residues are part of each CDR3. Each record gives: V gene, CDR3 length, clone size, J gene, D gene, CDR3 protein, CDR3 DNA. The D gene is left open where the match is weak. Clone size is not always given. Where it is, it says once, few, many or a class for expanded clones.

V: TRBV4-1
length: 16
size: many
J: TRBJ2-1
D: TRBD2
CDR3: CASSPQAGLSYNEQFF
DNA: TGCGCCAGCAGCCCACAAGCGGGACTCTCCTACAATGAGCAGTTCTTC

V: TRBV5-5
length: 16
size: few
J: TRBJ2-1
D: TRBD2
CDR3: CASSSAWASGYNEQFF
DNA: TGTGCCAGCAGCTCCGCGTGGGCTAGCGGTTACAATGAGCAGTTCTTC

V: TRBV18
length: 12
size: .
J: TRBJ2-7
D: .
CDR3: CASKQGAYGQYF
DNA: TGTGCCAGCAAACAGGGCGCCTACGGGCAGTACTTC

V: TRBV11-2
length: 15
size: many
J: TRBJ2-3
D: TRBD1
CDR3: CASSSMTGGTDTQYF
DNA: TGTGCCAGCAGCTCGATGACAGGGGGCACAGATACGCAGTATTTT

V: TRBV30
length: 17
size: many
J: TRBJ1-3
D: TRBD1
CDR3: CAWSFGPGQAAGNTIYF
DNA: TGTGCCTGGAGCTTCGGACCCGGACAGGCGGCGGGAAACACCATATATTTT

V: TRBV3-1
length: 14
size: many
J: TRBJ2-7
D: TRBD2
CDR3: CASRAGLAEYEQYF
DNA: TGTGCCAGCAGGGCGGGACTAGCAGAATACGAGCAGTACTTC

V: TRBV12-3/TRBV12-4
length: 15
size: many
J: TRBJ2-7
D: TRBD2
CDR3: CASSSHSSGSSEQYF
DNA: TGTGCCAGCAGTTCACACTCTAGCGGGAGTAGCGAGCAGTACTTC

V: TRBV20-1
length: 17
size: few
J: TRBJ2-1
D: TRBD2
CDR3: CSAHRPPWTSGSDEQFF
DNA: TGCAGTGCTCACAGACCTCCTTGGACTAGCGGGAGTGATGAGCAGTTCTTC

V: TRBV27
length: 15
size: many
J: TRBJ2-3
D: .
CDR3: CASSFFDGSTDTQYF
DNA: TGTGCCAGCAGTTTTTTTGACGGCAGCACAGATACGCAGTATTTT

V: TRBV5-1
length: 14
size: few
J: TRBJ2-7
D: .
CDR3: CASSLWDFSYEQYF
DNA: TGCGCCAGCAGCTTGTGGGACTTCTCCTACGAGCAGTACTTC

V: TRBV5-6
length: 14
size: few
J: TRBJ2-1
D: .
CDR3: CASSLGAGQNEQFF
DNA: TGTGCCAGCAGCTTGGGGGCGGGTCAAAATGAGCAGTTCTTC

V: TRBV6-1
length: 13
size: many
J: TRBJ1-5
D: .
CDR3: CASSDSILQPQHF
DNA: TGTGCCAGCAGCGACAGTATCCTCCAGCCCCAGCATTTT

V: TRBV7-2
length: 12
size: many
J: TRBJ2-7
D: .
CDR3: CASSRPSYEQYF
DNA: TGTGCCAGCAGCCGACCGAGCTACGAGCAGTACTTC

V: TRBV27
length: 21
size: few
J: TRBJ2-2
D: TRBD2
CDR3: CASSLRPKGGGSGSGTGELFF
DNA: TGTGCCAGCAGTTTGAGACCCAAAGGAGGTGGTAGCGGGAGTGGGACCGGGGAGCTGTTTTTT

V: TRBV2
length: 14
size: many
J: TRBJ1-1
D: TRBD1
CDR3: CASSAEQGRTEAFF
DNA: TGTGCCAGCAGTGCCGAACAGGGGCGCACTGAAGCTTTCTTT

V: TRBV20-1
length: 15
size: .
J: TRBJ2-5
D: .
CDR3: CSARDWTSVRETQYF
DNA: TGCAGTGCTAGAGATTGGACATCGGTCCGGGAGACCCAGTACTTC

V: TRBV25-1
length: 14
size: .
J: TRBJ1-1
D: .
CDR3: CASSESGLYTEAFF
DNA: TGTGCCAGCAGTGAATCCGGCTTATACACTGAAGCTTTCTTT

V: TRBV5-1
length: 19
size: many
J: TRBJ2-1
D: TRBD2
CDR3: CASSGTGTSGALSYNEQFF
DNA: TGCGCCAGCAGCGGTACCGGGACTAGCGGGGCCCTCTCCTACAATGAGCAGTTCTTC

V: TRBV20-1
length: 13
size: many
J: TRBJ2-7
D: .
CDR3: CSARVGGAYEQYF
DNA: TGCAGTGCTAGAGTAGGGGGAGCCTACGAGCAGTACTTC

V: TRBV28
length: 14
size: many
J: TRBJ1-5
D: TRBD1
CDR3: CASTRGGSGQPQHF
DNA: TGTGCCAGCACTCGAGGGGGCTCCGGTCAGCCCCAGCATTTT

V: TRBV24-1
length: 18
size: many
J: TRBJ2-2
D: TRBD1
CDR3: CATSDFRPGQSNTGELFF
DNA: TGTGCCACCAGTGATTTCCGACCGGGACAGTCGAACACCGGGGAGCTGTTTTTT

V: TRBV7-9
length: 17
size: many
J: TRBJ2-5
D: TRBD2
CDR3: CASSYLHGLAFQETQYF
DNA: TGTGCCAGCAGCTATCTCCACGGACTAGCGTTTCAAGAGACCCAGTACTTC

V: TRBV20-1
length: 13
size: many
J: TRBJ2-4
D: TRBD1
CDR3: CSARVSQGASQYF
DNA: TGCAGTGCTAGAGTGTCACAGGGGGCTAGTCAGTACTTC

V: TRBV27
length: 17
size: .
J: TRBJ2-3
D: .
CDR3: CASRSPGVWGTTDTQYF
DNA: TGTGCCAGCAGATCCCCTGGTGTGTGGGGGACCACAGATACGCAGTATTTT

V: TRBV11-2
length: 16
size: many
J: TRBJ2-1
D: .
CDR3: CASSLVAGNSYNEQFF
DNA: TGTGCCAGCAGCTTAGTGGCAGGGAACTCCTACAATGAGCAGTTCTTC

V: TRBV7-6
length: 17
size: many
J: TRBJ2-7
D: TRBD2
CDR3: CASSDWTSGETRGEQYF
DNA: TGTGCCAGCAGCGACTGGACTAGCGGGGAGACCAGAGGGGAGCAGTACTTC

V: TRBV7-2
length: 14
size: many
J: TRBJ2-5
D: .
CDR3: CASSPTRAQETQYF
DNA: TGTGCCAGCAGCCCCACTAGAGCCCAGGAGACCCAGTACTTC

V: TRBV12-3/TRBV12-4
length: 15
size: many
J: TRBJ2-1
D: TRBD2
CDR3: CASSTGTSGNNEQFF
DNA: TGTGCCAGCAGTACCGGGACTAGCGGTAACAATGAGCAGTTCTTC

V: TRBV7-9
length: 14
size: .
J: TRBJ2-3
D: .
CDR3: CASSLLVNTDTQYF
DNA: TGTGCCAGCAGCTTACTAGTAAACACAGATACGCAGTATTTT

V: TRBV7-6
length: 15
size: .
J: TRBJ2-4
D: .
CDR3: CASGREVLAKNIQYF
DNA: TGTGCCAGCGGTCGGGAAGTGCTGGCCAAAAACATTCAGTACTTC

V: TRBV27
length: 16
size: many
J: TRBJ2-3
D: TRBD1
CDR3: CASSSKPGQVSDTQYF
DNA: TGTGCCAGCAGTTCAAAACCGGGACAGGTTTCAGATACGCAGTATTTT

V: TRBV29-1
length: 15
size: few
J: TRBJ2-5
D: .
CDR3: CSVRGLDSTSETQYF
DNA: TGCAGCGTTCGGGGGCTCGACTCCACATCGGAGACCCAGTACTTC

V: TRBV13
length: 16
size: many
J: TRBJ2-7
D: TRBD2
CDR3: CASSRKGLAGLYEQYF
DNA: TGTGCCAGCAGCCGGAAGGGACTAGCGGGACTCTACGAGCAGTACTTC

V: TRBV30
length: 13
size: many
J: TRBJ2-7
D: .
CDR3: CAWKSTSSYEQYF
DNA: TGTGCCTGGAAAAGCACCTCCTCCTACGAGCAGTACTTC

V: TRBV6-1
length: 14
size: many
J: TRBJ2-1
D: .
CDR3: CASRRMVDYNEQFF
DNA: TGTGCCAGCAGACGGATGGTGGACTACAATGAGCAGTTCTTC

V: TRBV7-3
length: 14
size: many
J: TRBJ1-2
D: .
CDR3: CASSLGVGALGYTF
DNA: TGTGCCAGCAGCCTCGGAGTGGGGGCTCTCGGCTACACCTTC

V: TRBV5-1
length: 14
size: many
J: TRBJ1-1
D: TRBD1
CDR3: CASSLGEQGSEAFF
DNA: TGCGCCAGCAGCTTGGGAGAACAGGGGAGTGAAGCTTTCTTT

V: TRBV5-5
length: 14
size: many
J: TRBJ1-5
D: .
CDR3: CASSPGWGYQPQHF
DNA: TGTGCCAGCAGCCCCGGGTGGGGTTATCAGCCCCAGCATTTT

V: TRBV28
length: 14
size: many
J: TRBJ2-7
D: .
CDR3: CASSSPTVLYEQYF
DNA: TGTGCCAGCAGTAGCCCGACAGTACTATACGAGCAGTACTTC

V: TRBV30
length: 14
size: many
J: TRBJ2-3
D: .
CDR3: CAWSPAPSTDTQYF
DNA: TGTGCCTGGAGTCCGGCTCCTAGCACAGATACGCAGTATTTT

V: TRBV13
length: 16
size: .
J: TRBJ1-1
D: TRBD1
CDR3: CASFSRGGQGVTEAFF
DNA: TGTGCCAGCTTTTCTAGGGGGGGACAGGGAGTCACTGAAGCTTTCTTT

V: TRBV20-1
length: 12
size: many
J: TRBJ2-5
D: .
CDR3: CSARDMGETQYF
DNA: TGCAGTGCTAGAGACATGGGAGAGACCCAGTACTTC

V: TRBV5-1
length: 15
size: many
J: TRBJ1-2
D: TRBD1
CDR3: CASSSFYRGYYGYTF
DNA: TGCGCCAGCAGCTCATTCTACAGGGGATACTATGGCTACACCTTC

V: TRBV20-1
length: 15
size: .
J: TRBJ2-4
D: .
CDR3: CSARMSEGAKNIQYF
DNA: TGCAGTGCTAGAATGAGTGAGGGGGCCAAAAACATTCAGTACTTC

V: TRBV11-2
length: 15
size: .
J: TRBJ1-2
D: TRBD1
CDR3: CASSLGPGGNYGYTF
DNA: TGTGCCAGCAGCTTAGGTCCAGGGGGAAACTATGGCTACACCTTC

V: TRBV2
length: 17
size: many
J: TRBJ2-2
D: TRBD2
CDR3: CASSEWLAGPNTGELFF
DNA: TGTGCCAGCAGTGAGTGGCTAGCGGGACCGAACACCGGGGAGCTGTTTTTT

V: TRBV27
length: 16
size: .
J: TRBJ2-7
D: TRBD1
CDR3: CAISNNTGAPSYEQYF
DNA: TGTGCCATCAGTAACAACACAGGGGCTCCATCCTACGAGCAGTACTTC

V: TRBV18
length: 15
size: many
J: TRBJ2-7
D: TRBD1
CDR3: CASSPPGQGAKEQYF
DNA: TGTGCCAGCTCACCACCAGGACAGGGGGCGAAAGAGCAGTACTTC

V: TRBV20-1
length: 15
size: many
J: TRBJ2-1
D: TRBD2
CDR3: CSALTAGALRNEQFF
DNA: TGCAGTGCTTTAACAGCGGGAGCCCTTAGGAATGAGCAGTTCTTC